Below are 9 T cell receptor beta chains sequenced from a single sample in a study of beta chain features in type 1 diabetes. Study results and limitations: Patients with Type 1 diabetes showed moderately but significantly shorter TCRB CDR3s in all four CD4+ subsets.

Their target antigens are unknown. Expressed TCRB transcripts were sequenced because the isolated RNA had all been reverse transcribed beforehand. TCRdb's table, derived via immunoSEQ multiplex PCR, lists solely in-frame clones and lacks some. The sample lists roughly 350,000 clones; over 8.5% were seen once. The sequenced sample consisted of central memory CD4+ T cells from blood. All receptors come from a man aged 25-45 years with type 1 diabetes.

In the case of this clone: The same CDR3 is also encoded by other DNA sequences in this sample. This CDR3 is CASSPGTDTQYF. The CDR3 region has the DNA TGCGCCAGCAGCCCCGGCACAGATACGCAGTATTTT. The V call is TRBV5-1, the J call TRBJ2-3; D not certain. Trimming pared 4 bases from V and 1 base from J, leaving 4 bases between. CDR3 size: 12 residues. Germline CDR1 SGHRS, CDR2 YFSETQ.

This clone was counted a few times. The rearrangement links TRBV19 to TRBJ1-1, with D tentatively TRBD1 (5 bases). Germline-derived CDR1 and CDR2 are LNHDA and SQIVND (reference sequence). V lost 3 bases and J 8 bases, leaving 16 bases between the germline ends. CDR3 length: 14 residues. The CDR3 region is CASSIPGTLREAFF. CDR3 DNA: TGTGCCAGTAGTATCCCCGGGACCCTAAGGGAAGCTTTCTTT.

This clone occurred many times. A clone one base away is much larger, so this may be a read error. CDR3 sequence: CASGGTEAFF. DNA for the CDR3: TGTGCCAGCGGGGGAACTGAAGCTTTCTTT. This sequence joins TRBV18 and TRBJ1-1, with D tentatively TRBD1 (5 bases). Deletions cut 8 bases from V and 5 bases from J, with 6 bases between. The germline gives CDR1 KGHSH, CDR2 LQKENI. CDR3 length: 10 amino acids.

This clone was seen only once. The chain combines TRBV4-2 with TRBJ2-7, with TRBD2 identical over 8 bases. Germline V lookup: CDR1 LGHNA, CDR2 YNFKEQ. V lost 0 bases to trimming and J lost 2 bases; unmatched junction nucleotides: 9. The CDR3 is 17 amino acids. In DNA, the CDR3 is TGTGCCAGCAGCCAAGAATATAGAGTAGCGGGACCCTACGAGCAGTACTTC. Its translation: CASSQEYRVAGPYEQYF.

CDR3 protein: CASSQQWSGETQYF. CDR3 bases: TGCGCCAGCAGCCAACAGTGGTCAGGGGAGACCCAGTACTTC. The chain links TRBV4-3 to TRBJ2-5; maybe TRBD1 (5 bases). This CDR3 has 14 amino acids. V lost 2 bases to trimming and J lost 5 bases, with 12 bases between them. Germline CDR1 and CDR2: LGHNA and YSLEER.

This chain connects TRBV7-2 to TRBJ1-3, with unresolved D. The CDR3 is 16 amino acids. The V gene lost 0 bases and the J gene lost 4 bases, with 13 bases spanning the gap. The germline gives CDR1 SGHTA, CDR2 FQGNSA. The CDR3 DNA sequence: TGTGCCAGCAGCTTAGCCACAAGATCCCGCGGAAACACCATATATTTT. It encodes CASSLATRSRGNTIYF.

The J gene is TRBJ1-2, the V gene TRBV28; no clear D gene. CDR1 MDHEN and CDR2 SYDVKM come from the germline V gene. This CDR3 is built from 10 residues. Trimming stripped 6 bases from V and 6 bases from J, with 5 bases between. The CDR3 spells CASSRDGYTF. In DNA form, the CDR3 reads TGTGCCAGCAGCCGAGATGGCTACACCTTC.

This clone is a singleton in its sample. The CDR3 spells CASSLRRGGRDDVTQYF. Written as DNA, the CDR3 is TGCGCCAGCAGCTTGAGGAGGGGCGGGAGGGATGATGTGACCCAGTACTTC. J is TRBJ2-5 and V is TRBV5-1, with 9 bases matching TRBD2. The CDR3 consists of 17 residues. Germline CDR1 and CDR2: SGHRS and YFSETQ. With V trimmed by 1 base and J by 7 bases, 14 bases remained unmatched. Together with reference TRBV5-1 and TRBJ2-5, the CDR3 gives the full variable domain: KAGVTQTPRYLIKTRGQQVTLSCSPISGHRSVSWYQQTPGQGLQFLFEYFSETQRNKGNFPGRFSGRQFSNSRSEMNVSTLELGDSALYLCASSLRRGGRDDVTQYFGPGTRLLVL.

This chain uses TRBV5-4 with TRBJ2-3; 8 bases fit TRBD2. The CDR3 extends over 15 amino acids. Germline loops: CDR1 SGHNT, CDR2 YYREEE (reference sequence). The J segment lost 1 base and the V segment lost 4 bases, leaving 5 bases of the junction unmatched. The CDR3 DNA sequence: TGTGCCAGCAGCCCGATAGCGGGACGCACAGATACGCAGTATTTT. Residues: CASSPIAGRTDTQYF. Drawing the rest from reference TRBV5-4 and TRBJ2-3, the complete variable domain is ETGVTQSPTHLIKTRGQQVTLRCSSQSGHNTVSWYQQALGQGPQFIFQYYREEENGRGNFPPRFSGLQFPNYSSELNVNALELDDSALYLCASSPIAGRTDTQYFGPGTRLTVL.